The present T cell receptor (beta chain) was sequenced within a study of T cells in Graves' hyperthyroidism and ophthalmopathy. Regions amplified from RNA transcripts were the TCR beta CDR3 regions. The study used the HTBI primer set for a first-round RT-PCR of the TCR CDR3. Each CDR3 protein gets one entry after TCRdb re-called the multiplex PCR reads with MiXCR. The sample lists 640,000 or so distinct CDR3 sequences; 14% to 15% were seen once. The CDR3 has 15 amino acids. The V end lost 4 bases, the J end lost 1 base, and 14 bases lay between the germline ends. CDR1 is MNHEY and CDR2 is SVGAGI in the germline V gene. Each diagnosis drew on symptoms, thyroxine, TRAb, thyroid ultrasound and orbital computed tomography findings. The source of the PBMCs was over 8.5 ml of fresh peripheral blood. This clonotype was detected ten times or more.

This TCR came from a woman between 35 and 50 years old with Graves' ophthalmopathy. Material: blood. This chain joins TRBV6-5 and TRBJ2-7; a possible D gene is TRBD2 (6 bases). Here the CDR3 reads CASSSQWGVSYEQYF. The CDR3 DNA sequence: TGTGCCAGCAGTTCCCAGTGGGGGGTATCCTACGAGCAGTACTTC.